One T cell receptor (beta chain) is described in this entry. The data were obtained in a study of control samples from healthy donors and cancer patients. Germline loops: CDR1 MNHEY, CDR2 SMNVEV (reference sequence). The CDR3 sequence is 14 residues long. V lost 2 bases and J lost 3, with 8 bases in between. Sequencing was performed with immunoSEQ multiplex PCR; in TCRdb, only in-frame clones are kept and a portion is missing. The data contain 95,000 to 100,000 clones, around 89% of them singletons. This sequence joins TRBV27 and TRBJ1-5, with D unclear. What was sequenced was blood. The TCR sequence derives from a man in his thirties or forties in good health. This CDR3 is CASSLRFPNQPQHF. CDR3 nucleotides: TGTGCCAGCAGTTTACGGTTTCCCAATCAGCCCCAGCATTTT.